These T cell receptor beta chains were read from a single sample in a study of early T cells in non-severe SARS-CoV-2 infection. One entry per CDR3 protein results from TCRdb running MiXCR on the 5' RACE reads. The repertoire consists of around 80,000 distinct CDR3 sequences, with over 9.5% occurring once and the leading ten covering 3.4%. The specimen was whole blood. The receptors derive from an adult who was a healthcare worker with PCR-confirmed SARS-CoV-2 infection or an uninfected control (not recorded which). Each CDR3 is given with its conserved first and last residue. Fields, in order: J gene, V gene, D gene, clone size, CDR3 protein, CDR3 DNA. The D gene is left open where the match is weak. Clone size is given for some rows only: seen once, a few or many times, or a class if the clone is expanded.

j_call: TRBJ2-5; v_call: TRBV24-1; d_call: .; clone_size: once; cdr3_aa: CATRRGGQGQETQYF; cdr3_nt: TGTGCCACCCGTCGGGGCGGGCAGGGGCAAGAGACCCAGTACTTC
j_call: TRBJ2-4; v_call: TRBV2; d_call: .; clone_size: few; cdr3_aa: CASREIVAKNIQYF; cdr3_nt: TGTGCCAGCAGAGAGATCGTAGCCAAAAACATTCAGTACTTC
j_call: TRBJ1-2; v_call: TRBV6-1; d_call: .; clone_size: many; cdr3_aa: CASSEGGQSYGYTF; cdr3_nt: TGTGCCAGCAGTGAAGGAGGGCAGTCCTATGGCTACACCTTC
j_call: TRBJ2-2; v_call: TRBV20-1; d_call: TRBD1; clone_size: .; cdr3_aa: CSPQGAGTGELFF; cdr3_nt: TGCAGTCCGCAGGGGGCTGGCACCGGGGAGCTGTTTTTT
j_call: TRBJ2-2; v_call: TRBV5-1; d_call: TRBD2; clone_size: many; cdr3_aa: CASSPPAGGATGELFF; cdr3_nt: TGCGCCAGCAGCCCGCCAGCGGGAGGGGCCACCGGGGAGCTGTTTTTT
j_call: TRBJ2-7; v_call: TRBV20-1; d_call: .; clone_size: .; cdr3_aa: CSANPYYRGERPGGLYEQYF; cdr3_nt: TGCAGTGCTAATCCCTATTATAGGGGAGAGAGACCTGGGGGGCTTTACGAGCAGTACTTC
j_call: TRBJ1-6; v_call: TRBV12-3/TRBV12-4; d_call: .; clone_size: few; cdr3_aa: CASSLGAGNSPLHF; cdr3_nt: TGTGCCAGCAGTTTGGGGGCTGGTAATTCACCCCTCCACTTT
j_call: TRBJ1-1; v_call: TRBV2; d_call: .; clone_size: .; cdr3_aa: CARSLSEGGDTEAFF; cdr3_nt: TGTGCCAGAAGCTTATCCGAAGGGGGGGACACCGAAGCTTTCTTT
j_call: TRBJ2-1; v_call: TRBV2; d_call: .; clone_size: few; cdr3_aa: CASTAAGLTSYNEQFF; cdr3_nt: TGTGCCAGCACCGCGGCTGGGCTAACCTCCTACAATGAGCAGTTCTTC
j_call: TRBJ2-1; v_call: TRBV19; d_call: TRBD2; clone_size: .; cdr3_aa: CASSMDRGGAVLQFF; cdr3_nt: TGTGCCAGTAGTATGGATCGGGGAGGGGCGGTTTTGCAGTTCTTC
j_call: TRBJ2-3; v_call: TRBV7-9; d_call: .; clone_size: many; cdr3_aa: CASSPISTDTQYF; cdr3_nt: TGTGCCAGCAGCCCGATAAGCACAGATACGCAGTATTTT
j_call: TRBJ2-5; v_call: TRBV2; d_call: .; clone_size: few; cdr3_aa: CASSASMGDQETQYF; cdr3_nt: TGTGCCAGCAGCGCCTCGATGGGAGACCAAGAGACCCAGTACTTC
j_call: TRBJ1-1; v_call: TRBV15; d_call: TRBD1; clone_size: .; cdr3_aa: CATTGTAKYTEAFF; cdr3_nt: TGTGCCACCACGGGGACAGCGAAGTACACTGAAGCTTTCTTT
j_call: TRBJ2-1; v_call: TRBV7-9; d_call: .; clone_size: .; cdr3_aa: CASSTAQYDEQFF; cdr3_nt: TGTGCCAGCAGCACCGCACAGTACGATGAGCAGTTCTTC
j_call: TRBJ2-3; v_call: TRBV29-1; d_call: TRBD2; clone_size: .; cdr3_aa: CSVDSSGRSYDTQYF; cdr3_nt: TGCAGCGTTGACTCTAGCGGGAGATCCTACGATACGCAGTATTTT
j_call: TRBJ2-1; v_call: TRBV7-9; d_call: .; clone_size: many; cdr3_aa: CASSLMEGGEQFF; cdr3_nt: TGTGCCAGCAGCTTAATGGAAGGAGGTGAGCAGTTCTTC
j_call: TRBJ2-1; v_call: TRBV28; d_call: .; clone_size: few; cdr3_aa: CASRLYNNEQFF; cdr3_nt: TGTGCCAGCAGACTTTATAACAATGAGCAGTTCTTC
j_call: TRBJ2-5; v_call: TRBV3-1; d_call: .; clone_size: .; cdr3_aa: CASSLPHRETQYF; cdr3_nt: TGTGCCAGCAGCCTCCCCCACCGAGAGACCCAGTACTTC